The 28 T cell receptor beta chains in this list originate from one sample, sequenced in a study of metastatic and nonmetastatic thyroid tumors. Not a single patient had been given any form of treatment at any point before undergoing thyroid surgery. TCRdb re-analyzed the PCR reads using MiXCR. The table includes about 43,000 clones, about 3.2% detected once. Specimen: blood. Receptor source: a female donor with papillary thyroid cancer or a benign thyroid nodule (not recorded which). Some clones in this sample may be carry-over from other donors' samples.

The chain is built from TRBV6-9 and TRBJ2-3; D ambiguous. This CDR3 has 13 amino acids. Germline V CDR1 and CDR2: MNHGY, SVAAGI. V was cut by 4 bases and J by 4 bases, with 9 bases left in between. In DNA, the CDR3 is TGTGCCAGCAGTTTTCAGTACTCAGATACGCAGTATTTT. Its protein product is CASSFQYSDTQYF.

The chain combines TRBV6-1 with TRBJ1-2; D is uncertain. This CDR3 comprises 15 residues. Trimming took 2 bases from V and 2 from J, leaving 12 bases between them. Germline CDR1 is MNHNS and CDR2 is SASEGT. This CDR3 is CASSETWTLNYGYTF. CDR3 in DNA: TGTGCCAGCAGTGAAACTTGGACCTTAAACTATGGCTACACCTTC.

In this sample, this clone turned up many times. This rearrangement joins TRBV3-1 to TRBJ1-6, with D tentatively TRBD1 (6 bases). CDR3 length: 14 amino acids. V was cut by 2 bases and J by 7 bases, with 9 bases left in between. The germline gives CDR1 LGHDT, CDR2 YNNKEL (reference sequence). CDR3 residues: CASSQRQGNSPLHF. In DNA form, the CDR3 reads TGTGCCAGCAGCCAAAGGCAGGGGAATTCACCCCTCCACTTT. The full variable domain, completed using reference TRBV3-1 and TRBJ1-6, is DTAVSQTPKYLVTQMGNDKSIKCEQNLGHDTMYWYKQDSKKFLKIMFSYNNKELIINETVPNRFSPKSPDKAHLNLHINSLELGDSAVYFCASSQRQGNSPLHFGNGTRLTVT.

The chain's CDR3 is CASIASVRGSNTEAFF. CDR3 nucleotides: TGTGCCAGCATCGCCTCTGTGCGGGGATCGAACACTGAAGCTTTCTTT. This chain connects TRBV5-6 to TRBJ1-1; no clear D. Trimming pared 6 bases from V and 1 base from J, leaving 19 bases between. The CDR3 length is 16 residues. CDR1 and CDR2 from the germline V gene are SGHDT and YYEEEE.

This chain uses TRBV3-1 with TRBJ2-3, with D perhaps matching TRBD2 (7 bases). V lost 4 bases and J 6 bases, leaving 17 bases between the germline ends. Germline CDR1 is LGHDT and CDR2 is YNNKEL (reference sequence). The CDR3 is made up of 15 amino acids. The CDR3 protein is CASSPEMGGPDTQYF. In DNA form, the CDR3 reads TGTGCCAGCAGCCCCGAGATGGGGGGGCCGGATACGCAGTATTTT.

This clone has a count of ten or more. The J gene is TRBJ2-1, the V gene TRBV28, with TRBD1 matching 9 bases. V was pared by 4 bases and J by 6 bases, with 10 bases of the junction left unmatched. The CDR3 is made up of 16 amino acids. The germline V gene has CDR1 MDHEN and CDR2 SYDVKM. CDR3 in amino acids: CASSSPSGQGFNEQFF. CDR3 nucleotide sequence: TGTGCCAGCAGTTCACCCTCGGGACAGGGCTTCAATGAGCAGTTCTTC.

This clone was counted many times. This chain joins TRBV6-1 and TRBJ2-7, with 8 bases lining up with TRBD2. This CDR3 has 16 residues. The germline CDR1 and CDR2 sequences are MNHNS and SASEGT. The V and J ends lost 1 base and 1 base, in that order; junction bases with no gene match: 6. The CDR3 nucleotides are TGTGCCAGCAGTGAAGGGGTCGGGAGGGGGTCCTACGAGCAGTACTTC. This translates into CASSEGVGRGSYEQYF.

This clone showed up just a few times. The DNA for the CDR3 is TGTGCCAGCAGCGCCAGGGGGCTGAACACCGGGGAGCTGTTTTTT. It codes for CASSARGLNTGELFF. The chain recombines TRBV11-3 with TRBJ2-2; 8 positions match TRBD1. V lost 5 bases, J lost 1 base, and 3 bases stayed unmatched. The CDR3 is 15 amino acids. CDR1 SGHNT and CDR2 YENEEA come from the germline V gene.

The sample holds many counts of this clone. The V and J genes are TRBV30 and TRBJ2-3; TRBD2 matches 14 bases. Germline CDR1 and CDR2: GTSNPN and SVGIG (reference sequence). The CDR3 length is 15 residues. With V trimmed by 5 bases and J by 2 bases, 3 bases remained unmatched. As DNA, the CDR3 is TGTGCCTGGGGACTAGCGGGAGGCGTCACAGATACGCAGTATTTT. Translated: CAWGLAGGVTDTQYF.

This clone qualifies as medium-sized. This chain uses TRBV19 with TRBJ1-6; 7 bases map to TRBD1. The V gene end was trimmed by 5 bases and the J gene end by 7 bases; junction bases not matched to a gene: 23. The CDR3 extends over 20 amino acids. Germline lookup yields CDR1 LNHDA and CDR2 SQIVND (reference sequence). CDR3: CASSSSSTGLGSSRNSPLHF. The CDR3 nucleotides read TGTGCCAGTAGTTCGTCCTCGACAGGGCTGGGCAGTAGTCGGAATTCACCCCTCCACTTT. Full variable domain (rest looked up from reference TRBV19 and TRBJ1-6): DGGITQSPKYLFRKEGQNVTLSCEQNLNHDAMYWYRQDPGQGLRLIYYSQIVNDFQKGDIAEGYSVSREKKESFPLTVTSAQKNPTAFYLCASSSSSTGLGSSRNSPLHFGNGTRLTVT.

This clone was observed many times. This rearrangement joins TRBV2 to TRBJ2-3; D possibly corresponds to TRBD1 (6 bases). CDR3 length: 15 residues. V lost 11 bases and J 1 base, leaving 19 bases between the germline ends. Germline V CDR1 and CDR2: SNHLY, FYNNEI. Here the CDR3 DNA reads TGTGCCGGCCGCGGCAGGGGAACTCGCACAGATACGCAGTATTTT. Translation gives CAGRGRGTRTDTQYF.

This clone was counted a few times. Here the CDR3 DNA reads TGTGCTAGTGGTTTGGTACTGTTCGGCAGGGGTAAAAACCGCTACGAGCAGTACTTC. Protein product: CASGLVLFGRGKNRYEQYF. This chain links TRBV12-5 with TRBJ2-7; perhaps TRBD1 as D (6 bases). The CDR3 sequence is 19 residues long. Germline lookup yields CDR1 LGHNT and CDR2 FRNRAP. V gave up 0 bases and J gave up 3 bases, with 24 bases separating them.

The chain links TRBV20-1 to TRBJ2-7; 11 bases agree with TRBD1. Germline CDR1 reads DFQATT; CDR2 reads SNEGSKA (reference sequence). The trim removed 3 bases at V and 4 bases at J, leaving 5 bases unmatched. CDR3 length: 14 amino acids. CDR3 coding DNA: TGCAGTGCTAGTCCGGGGGACAGGGGGTACGAGCAGTACTTC. Encoded protein: CSASPGDRGYEQYF.

This clone occurred a few times. This chain joins TRBV14 and TRBJ2-1; D is ambiguous. Germline V gives CDR1 SGHDN, CDR2 FVKESK. V lost 1 base to trimming and J lost 9 bases, with 13 bases between them. The CDR3 is made up of 14 amino acids. CDR3 residues: CASSQALGFGEQFF. In nucleotides, the CDR3 is TGTGCCAGCAGCCAAGCCCTAGGTTTCGGTGAGCAGTTCTTC.

This clone is medium-sized. The CDR3 reads CASSAPDRTNYGYTF. In DNA, the CDR3 is TGTGCCAGCAGCGCCCCGGACAGAACTAACTATGGCTACACCTTC. V is TRBV11-2 and J is TRBJ1-2, with a weak D call TRBD1 (6 bases). The germline CDR1 and CDR2 sequences are SGHAT and FQNNGV. The CDR3 extends over 15 amino acids. V lost 5 bases to trimming and J lost 0 bases, with 13 bases between them.

This clone occurred many times. The chain combines TRBV5-1 with TRBJ1-1; D is unresolved. Trimming stripped 0 bases from V and 6 bases from J, with 9 bases between. In germline, CDR1 is SGHRS, CDR2 YFSETQ. CDR3 length: 13 amino acids. The CDR3, as DNA: TGCGCCAGCAGCTTGGGAAATAGCGCTGAAGCTTTCTTT. Translated, it gives CASSLGNSAEAFF.

This clone was seen only a few times. The V and J genes are TRBV12-3 or TRBV12-4 and TRBJ2-2; D ambiguous. CDR3 length equals 15 residues. V was pared by 1 base and J by 0 bases, with 6 bases between. The CDR3 region has the DNA TGTGCCAGCAGTTTAGGGCAAACGAACACCGGGGAGCTGTTTTTT. Protein: CASSLGQTNTGELFF.

This sequence joins TRBV12-3 or TRBV12-4 and TRBJ1-6, with 12 bases fitting TRBD1. The CDR3 has 16 amino acids. V shed 7 bases and J 10 bases; nucleotides not matched to a gene: 11. Here the CDR3 reads CASNPGTGGYGSPLHF. The CDR3 DNA reads as TGTGCCAGCAATCCCGGGACAGGGGGCTACGGATCACCCCTCCACTTT.

This clone has at least ten counts. The CDR3 spells CASSSSQEGPEAFF. CDR3 sequence (DNA): TGTGCCAGCAGCTCTAGCCAAGAGGGACCTGAAGCTTTCTTT. The genes are TRBV12-3 or TRBV12-4 and TRBJ1-1, with D possibly TRBD1 on 5 matching bases. The CDR3 spans 14 residues. Trimming removed 6 bases from V and 6 bases from J, with 17 bases in between.

The chain links TRBV19 to TRBJ2-3; D is uncertain. V was clipped by 3 bases and J by 4 bases, with 8 bases between them. CDR3 size: 13 residues. CDR1 and CDR2 from the germline V gene are LNHDA and SQIVND (reference sequence). CDR3 protein: CASSMKQPDTQYF. The CDR3 nucleotides read TGTGCCAGTAGTATGAAGCAGCCAGATACGCAGTATTTT.

This clone has at least ten counts. V and J are TRBV6-1 and TRBJ2-7, with D tentatively TRBD2 (6 bases). Germline values: CDR1 MNHNS, CDR2 SASEGT. The CDR3 is 14 residues long. V shed 5 bases and J shed 2 bases, with 13 bases lying between them. In nucleotides, the CDR3 is TGTGCCAGCAGTTTCCGGGACTCGGCCTACGAGCAGTACTTC. Protein sequence: CASSFRDSAYEQYF.

This clone was recorded a few times. The chain is built from TRBV19 and TRBJ2-7; 8 bases fit TRBD1. The CDR3 extends over 14 amino acids. CDR1 LNHDA and CDR2 SQIVND come from the germline V gene (reference sequence). J lost 2 bases, V lost 3 bases, and 3 bases had no gene match. CDR3 loop: CASSMGTGTYEQYF. The CDR3 region has the DNA TGTGCCAGTAGTATGGGGACAGGAACCTACGAGCAGTACTTC.

This clone has ten or more counts. V is TRBV5-1 and J is TRBJ2-1; no clear D gene. Trimming removed 4 bases at V and 7 bases at J, with 9 bases between. Germline CDR1 SGHRS, CDR2 YFSETQ. The CDR3 is 12 residues long. CDR3 sequence: CASSPVRNEQFF. The CDR3 DNA reads as TGCGCCAGCAGCCCGGTTAGAAATGAGCAGTTCTTC.

This clone has at least ten counts. The chain combines TRBV5-8 with TRBJ1-2; D gene uncertain. The CDR3 is 15 amino acids. V lost 0 bases to trimming and J lost 0 bases, with 9 bases between them. Germline CDR1 is SGHTS and CDR2 is YDEGEE. CDR3 in amino acids: CASSLAGLTNYGYTF. In DNA, the CDR3 is TGTGCCAGCAGCTTGGCGGGCCTCACTAACTATGGCTACACCTTC.

This clone has a count of ten or more. The chain employs TRBV20-1 and TRBJ2-7, with D perhaps matching TRBD1 (6 bases). Deletions cut 3 bases from V and 3 bases from J, with 12 bases between. The CDR3 is 13 amino acids. CDR1 DFQATT and CDR2 SNEGSKA come from the germline V gene (reference sequence). CDR3 residues: CSARGPDSYEQYF. In DNA, the CDR3 is TGCAGTGCTAGGGGCCCGGACAGCTACGAGCAGTACTTC.

This clone was counted once. The V and J genes are TRBV25-1 and TRBJ1-2, with 10 bases lining up with TRBD1. This CDR3 is 16 amino acids long. The germline CDR1 and CDR2 sequences are MGHDK and SYGVNS. Unmatched junction bases numbered 13, after V lost 7 bases and J lost 5 bases. The CDR3 sequence is CASNAVTGGAGYGYTF. The CDR3, as DNA: TGTGCCAGCAACGCCGTGACAGGGGGCGCCGGATATGGCTACACCTTC.

This clone was observed a handful of times. The chain links TRBV6-1 to TRBJ2-7; D is unclear. Trimming took off 6 bases at V and 5 bases at J, with 5 bases between the two ends. This CDR3 spans 10 amino acids. Germline-derived CDR1 and CDR2 are MNHNS and SASEGT. In DNA, the CDR3 is TGTGCCAGCAGGGAACACGAGCAGTACTTC. Translating it yields CASREHEQYF.

This clone has ten or more counts. The CDR3 region has the DNA TGCGCCAGCAGCCTATTACAAGCTGTGAGCACAGATACGCAGTATTTT. It specifies CASSLLQAVSTDTQYF. V usage is TRBV4-1 and J usage is TRBJ2-3; D is uncertain. V lost 4 bases, J lost 0 bases, and 14 bases lay in between. The germline gives CDR1 MGHRA, CDR2 YSYEKL. This CDR3 region has 16 residues.